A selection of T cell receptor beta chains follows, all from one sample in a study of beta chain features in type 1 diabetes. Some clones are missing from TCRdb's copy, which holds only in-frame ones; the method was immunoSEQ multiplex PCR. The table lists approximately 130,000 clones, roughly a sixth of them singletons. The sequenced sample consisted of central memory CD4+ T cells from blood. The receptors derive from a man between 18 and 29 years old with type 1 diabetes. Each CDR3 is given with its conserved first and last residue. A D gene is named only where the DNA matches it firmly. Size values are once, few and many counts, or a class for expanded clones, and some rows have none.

TGTGCCAGCTCACCAGGGGGTTTTGAAGACCAGTACTTC,CASSPGGFEDQYF,TRBJ2-5,TRBV18,few,NA
TGTGCCTGGAGGCCCCCCGTGGCCTACGAGCAGTACTTC,CAWRPPVAYEQYF,TRBJ2-7,TRBV30,few,NA
TGTGCCAGCAGCTCGGACAGATCTGGGGCCAACGTCCTGACTTTC,CASSSDRSGANVLTF,TRBJ2-6,TRBV5-4,NA,NA
TGCAGCGTTGAGTTTGGCAGTCTAATTGGGGATGAGCAGTTCTTC,CSVEFGSLIGDEQFF,TRBJ2-1,TRBV29-1,few,NA
TGTGCCAGCTGCAAAGGGGGCTATTATGAAAAACTGTTTTTT,CASCKGGYYEKLFF,TRBJ1-4,TRBV28,few,TRBD1
TGCAGCGTTGAGTCCCCAGGGGGAACCTACGAGCAGTACTTC,CSVESPGGTYEQYF,TRBJ2-7,TRBV29-1,NA,TRBD1
TGTGCCAGCAGCTTATTAAGGGGAATCGAGCAGTACTTC,CASSLLRGIEQYF,TRBJ2-7,TRBV7-2,few,NA
TGTGCCAGCAGTCTGGGTCTTACAGATACGCAGTATTTT,CASSLGLTDTQYF,TRBJ2-3,TRBV25-1,few,NA
TGCGCCAGCAGCCAAGAACAGGGGATCTCCTACGAGCAGTACTTC,CASSQEQGISYEQYF,TRBJ2-7,TRBV4-3,few,TRBD1
TGTGCCAGCAGCCAAGAGGGGCGGTGGACGGGTGGAAACACCATATATTTT,CASSQEGRWTGGNTIYF,TRBJ1-3,TRBV4-2,few,NA